These 32 T cell receptor beta chains were all obtained from the same sample, sequenced in a study of shared clonotypes between healthy human individuals. Clones were sequenced by immunoSEQ multiplex PCR, and TCRdb holds only the in-frame ones, with some missing. The sample has around 2,000,000 clones; 85% to 95% are singletons. Sequencing used naive CD4+ T cells sorted from blood. Documented subset: CD45RA+ positively selected. The receptors originated from a man between 18 and 29 years old in good health.

V gene TRBV11-2 combines with J gene TRBJ1-1, with D maybe TRBD1 (6 bases). Trimming took off 5 bases at V and 6 bases at J, with 19 bases between the two ends. The CDR3 is 15 amino acids. In germline, CDR1 is SGHAT, CDR2 FQNNGV. CDR3 nucleotides: TGTGCCAGCAGCCCTGTAAGGGGGAGGTGGCCTGAAGCTTTCTTT. Residues: CASSPVRGRWPEAFF. Supplemented by reference TRBV11-2 and TRBJ1-1, the full variable domain reads EAGVAQSPRYKIIEKRQSVAFWCNPISGHATLYWYQQILGQGPKLLIQFQNNGVVDDSQLPKDRFSAERLKGVDSTLKIQPAKLEDSAVYLCASSPVRGRWPEAFFGQGTRLTVV.

V usage is TRBV11-2 and J usage is TRBJ2-2; D is perhaps TRBD1 (6 bases). There are 17 residues in the CDR3. CDR1 and CDR2 (germline): SGHAT, FQNNGV. Trimming removed 5 bases from V and 3 bases from J, with 19 bases in between. The CDR3 reads CASSLTMGARYTGELFF. The DNA of the CDR3 is TGTGCCAGCAGCCTTACCATGGGGGCGCGGTACACCGGGGAGCTGTTTTTT.

The V call is TRBV7-2, the J call TRBJ2-7; D is possibly TRBD1 or TRBD2 (6 bases each). Germline CDR1 SGHTA, CDR2 FQGNSA. The ends were cut back, 1 base at V and 9 bases at J, with 13 bases in the middle. CDR3 length: 13 residues. CDR3 protein: CASSLGPPGAQYF. CDR3 bases: TGTGCCAGCAGCTTAGGTCCCCCGGGGGCGCAGTACTTC.

On this clone itself: Distinct nucleotide sequences in the sample also encode this CDR3. This sequence joins TRBV5-6 and TRBJ2-3; D call uncertain. The germline V and J ends were trimmed by 0 bases and 3 bases, with 5 bases remaining between them. Germline V gene lookup returns CDR1 SGHDT and CDR2 YYEEEE. This CDR3 is built from 13 residues. CDR3 nucleotides: TGTGCCAGCAGCTTGGGGGGTACAGATACGCAGTATTTT. This translates into CASSLGGTDTQYF.

The chain recombines TRBV5-1 with TRBJ2-2; D is possibly TRBD1 or TRBD2 (5 bases each). The germline V gene encodes CDR1 SGHRS and CDR2 YFSETQ. Trimming shortened V by 1 base and J by 4 bases, and 11 bases separated the two germline ends. The CDR3 has 15 residues. As DNA, the CDR3 is TGCGCCAGCAGCTTGTACCCAGGGAGCACCGGGGAGCTGTTTTTT. This gives the protein CASSLYPGSTGELFF.

The chain combines TRBV5-6 with TRBJ1-2; the match to TRBD1 covers 7 bases. The CDR3 sequence is 15 residues long. The V gene end was trimmed by 2 bases and the J gene end by 0 bases; junction bases not matched to a gene: 4. Germline V gene sequence: CDR1 SGHDT, CDR2 YYEEEE. In nucleotides, the CDR3 is TGTGCCAGCAGCTTTAGTGACAGGGCTAACTATGGCTACACCTTC. Protein product: CASSFSDRANYGYTF.

This clone has only one observation. The rearrangement uses TRBV28 and TRBJ1-5; D unclear. In germline, CDR1 is MDHEN, CDR2 SYDVKM. Between the trimmed V and J ends, which lost 6 bases and 9 bases, there was a span of 27 bases. There are 17 residues in the CDR3. CDR3 DNA: TGTGCCAGCAGCCCCCCGGGCCGAAAGAGTTCTTTCGGGCCCCAGCATTTT. Amino acids: CASSPPGRKSSFGPQHF.

The sample holds one count of this clone. The chain has TRBV27 and TRBJ2-7; TRBD1 is a possible D gene (5 bases). This CDR3 has 16 residues. V lost 6 bases, J lost 0 bases, and 18 bases lay in between. Germline CDR1 reads MNHEY; CDR2 reads SMNVEV (reference sequence). The CDR3 DNA is TGTGCCAGCAGCCCGGGTAGATGGGGCAGCTCCTACGAGCAGTACTTC. Its translation is CASSPGRWGSSYEQYF.

V is TRBV14 and J is TRBJ2-7, with a possible D match to TRBD1 (6 bases). The V gene lost 0 bases and the J gene lost 3 bases, with 12 bases spanning the gap. The germline gives CDR1 SGHDN, CDR2 FVKESK. This CDR3 region has 15 residues. The CDR3 bases are TGTGCCAGCAGCCAAGAAACAGGGACCTTCTACGAGCAGTACTTC. This codes for CASSQETGTFYEQYF.

This chain connects TRBV18 to TRBJ2-7; 7 bases are a match to TRBD1. J lost 2 bases, V lost 6 bases, and 4 bases had no gene match. The germline V gene has CDR1 KGHSH and CDR2 LQKENI. This CDR3 contains 13 residues. The CDR3 here is CASSVDRAYEQYF. DNA for the CDR3: TGTGCCAGCTCCGTCGACAGGGCCTACGAGCAGTACTTC.

Note on this clone: The junction and the germline gene differ at one end; a read error may be behind it. The chain employs TRBV10-3 and TRBJ2-7, with 9 bases fitting TRBD2. Germline V lookup: CDR1 ENHRY, CDR2 SYGVKD. The CDR3 spans 14 residues. CDR3 sequence (DNA): TGTGCCATCAGTGACGGGACTAGCTCCCACGAGCAGTACTTC. This translates into CAISDGTSSHEQYF.

This clone was recorded once. The chain recombines TRBV28 with TRBJ2-4; D is unclear. The CDR3 has 12 residues. Germline CDR1 MDHEN, CDR2 SYDVKM. The V gene lost 6 bases and the J gene lost 3 bases, with 6 bases spanning the gap. CDR3 bases: TGTGCCAGCAGGGGCCTCAAAAACATTCAGTACTTC. This codes for CASRGLKNIQYF.

This clone was seen once. The chain is built from TRBV6-6 and TRBJ2-7; TRBD1 might be the D (5 bases). Deletions cut 5 bases from V and 6 bases from J, with 8 bases between. Germline CDR1 and CDR2: MNHNY and SVGAGI (reference sequence). This CDR3 has 11 residues. CDR3 DNA sequence: TGTGCCAGCAGTAAGGGGCTCGAGCAGTACTTC. Residues: CASSKGLEQYF.

J is TRBJ2-3 and V is TRBV30; TRBD2 agrees at 7 bases. The CDR3 length is 15 residues. The J segment lost 3 bases and the V segment lost 3 bases, leaving 9 bases of the junction unmatched. Germline CDR1 GTSNPN, CDR2 SVGIG (reference sequence). The CDR3 nucleotides are TGTGCCTGGAGCCCCGGGGGGTCAGGGACAGATACGCAGTATTTT. Amino acids: CAWSPGGSGTDTQYF. Full variable domain (remainder filled in from reference TRBV30 and TRBJ2-3): SQTIHQWPATLVQPVGSPLSLECTVEGTSNPNLYWYRQAAGRGLQLLFYSVGIGQISSEVPQNLSASRPQDRQFILSSKKLLLSDSGFYLCAWSPGGSGTDTQYFGPGTRLTVL.

V usage is TRBV7-9 and J usage is TRBJ2-1, with 10 bases matching TRBD1. With V trimmed by 5 bases and J by 4 bases, 5 bases remained unmatched. Germline V gene data show CDR1 as SEHNR and CDR2 as FQNEAQ (reference sequence). The CDR3 totals 15 residues. The CDR3 loop reads CASSGRDRGYNEQFF. DNA of the CDR3: TGTGCCAGCAGCGGGAGGGACAGGGGATACAATGAGCAGTTCTTC.

The genes are TRBV18 and TRBJ1-3; D is perhaps TRBD1 (6 bases). Germline V lookup: CDR1 KGHSH, CDR2 LQKENI. This CDR3 is built from 17 residues. Trimming took 6 bases from V and 0 from J, leaving 18 bases between them. The CDR3 bases are TGTGCCAGCTCCCAGAGGCAGGGGCTAAACTCTGGAAACACCATATATTTT. Translation: CASSQRQGLNSGNTIYF.

The chain joins TRBV7-2 to TRBJ2-7, with 7 bases fitting TRBD2. The CDR3 length is 14 residues. With 3 bases clipped from V and 1 base from J, the junction kept 3 bases outside the gene matches. The germline V gene encodes CDR1 SGHTA and CDR2 FQGNSA. The CDR3 reads CASSFGRGSYEQYF. CDR3 sequence (DNA): TGTGCCAGCAGCTTCGGGCGGGGGTCCTACGAGCAGTACTTC.

This clone was recorded once. The rearrangement uses TRBV30 and TRBJ2-3, with unresolved D. Per the germline V gene, CDR1 is GTSNPN and CDR2 is SVGIG (reference sequence). V lost 4 bases, J lost 4 bases, and 6 bases lay in between. The CDR3 covers 11 residues. The DNA for the CDR3 is TGTGCCTGGAAGTCGGCAGATACGCAGTATTTT. Protein sequence: CAWKSADTQYF. Full variable domain (missing parts from reference TRBV30 and TRBJ2-3): SQTIHQWPATLVQPVGSPLSLECTVEGTSNPNLYWYRQAAGRGLQLLFYSVGIGQISSEVPQNLSASRPQDRQFILSSKKLLLSDSGFYLCAWKSADTQYFGPGTRLTVL.

The chain uses TRBV11-2 and TRBJ2-1, with D possibly being TRBD2 (5 bases). The CDR3 is 16 amino acids. Germline assignment: CDR1 SGHAT and CDR2 FQNNGV. Trimming cost V 5 bases and J 1 base, with 15 bases left between them. The CDR3 sequence is CASSLVLDLSYNEQFF. As DNA, the CDR3 is TGTGCCAGCAGCCTGGTACTGGACTTATCCTACAATGAGCAGTTCTTC.

The rearrangement uses TRBV25-1 and TRBJ1-4; 7 bases match TRBD1. The V and J ends lost 6 bases and 8 bases, in that order; junction bases with no gene match: 9. The germline gives CDR1 MGHDK, CDR2 SYGVNS. The CDR3 covers 14 residues. CDR3 in amino acids: CASSLTGPVEKLFF. CDR3 DNA sequence: TGTGCCAGCAGCCTGACAGGGCCGGTGGAAAAACTGTTTTTT.

The chain recombines TRBV7-2 with TRBJ2-3; D remains unclear. The V gene lost 3 bases and the J gene lost 4 bases, with 11 bases spanning the gap. Germline V gene sequence: CDR1 SGHTA, CDR2 FQGNSA. CDR3 size: 14 residues. DNA for the CDR3: TGTGCCAGCAGCTTTCAGGCTGGGGCAGATACGCAGTATTTT. Amino acids: CASSFQAGADTQYF.

The chain has TRBV7-2 and TRBJ2-3, with D unclear. CDR3 size: 15 residues. CDR1 SGHTA and CDR2 FQGNSA come from the germline V gene. The V and J ends lost 6 bases and 0 bases respectively, with 13 bases between them. The CDR3 spells CASSLSKTSTDTQYF. CDR3 DNA: TGTGCCAGCAGTCTAAGCAAAACTAGCACAGATACGCAGTATTTT.

This clone has a single count. This chain connects TRBV7-2 to TRBJ2-1; D gene unclear. The CDR3 covers 13 residues. V dropped 3 bases and J dropped 10 bases, with 13 bases sitting between them. Germline V CDR1 and CDR2: SGHTA, FQGNSA. This CDR3 reads CASSFGVAGEQFF. The CDR3 DNA sequence: TGTGCCAGCAGCTTCGGCGTAGCCGGCGAGCAGTTCTTC.

The chain is built from TRBV5-1 and TRBJ2-5; 9 bases fit TRBD1. After removal of 4 bases from V and 4 bases from J, the junction contained 14 bases not matched to a gene. CDR3 length: 17 amino acids. Germline CDR1 and CDR2: SGHRS and YFSETQ. CDR3 nucleotide sequence: TGCGCCAGCAGCCACTTCCCACAGGGGGCGTCGGGAGAGACCCAGTACTTC. Its protein is CASSHFPQGASGETQYF.

The gene calls are TRBV6-1 and TRBJ2-3; tentatively, D is TRBD2 (7 bases). CDR3 length equals 15 residues. CDR1 is MNHNS and CDR2 is SASEGT in the germline V gene. V was clipped by 1 base and J by 9 bases, with 17 bases between them. In DNA form, the CDR3 reads TGTGCCAGCAGTGAAGTCGGTGAGGGGAGGGGGACGCAGTATTTT. It specifies CASSEVGEGRGTQYF.

The genes are TRBV7-2 and TRBJ2-1; no firm D call. Trimming removed 2 bases at V and 5 bases at J, with 13 bases between. Germline assignment: CDR1 SGHTA and CDR2 FQGNSA. The CDR3 runs to 15 residues. The CDR3 spells CASSLSGRSDNEQFF. In DNA form, the CDR3 reads TGTGCCAGCAGCTTAAGTGGGCGGTCGGACAATGAGCAGTTCTTC.

Only one count was recorded for this clone. The chain couples TRBV30 to TRBJ1-6; no clear D. CDR1 and CDR2 from the germline V gene are GTSNPN and SVGIG (reference sequence). The CDR3 covers 12 residues. V lost 5 bases, J lost 10 bases, and 12 bases lay in between. In DNA, the CDR3 is TGTGCCTGGGCTATCACACAGTCACCCCTCCACTTT. This gives the protein CAWAITQSPLHF.

This chain links TRBV25-1 with TRBJ2-7; TRBD1 agrees at 7 bases. The J segment lost 6 bases and the V segment lost 6 bases, leaving 2 bases of the junction unmatched. Germline assignment: CDR1 MGHDK and CDR2 SYGVNS. CDR3 length equals 11 residues. CDR3 loop: CASRNRGEQYF. The DNA for the CDR3 is TGTGCCAGCAGAAACAGGGGCGAGCAGTACTTC.

The rearrangement joins TRBV5-8 to TRBJ1-3; D is undetermined. CDR3 length: 15 amino acids. V was trimmed by 1 base and J by 8 bases, leaving 16 bases between them. Germline values: CDR1 SGHTS, CDR2 YDEGEE. For the CDR3, the DNA is TGTGCCAGCAGCTTGTATAGATTTGGCCAGGACACCATATATTTT. Encoded protein: CASSLYRFGQDTIYF.

The chain combines TRBV27 with TRBJ2-7, with D perhaps matching TRBD2 (6 bases). This CDR3 region has 16 residues. Germline CDR1 MNHEY, CDR2 SMNVEV (reference sequence). Trimming cost V 0 bases and J 2 bases, with 14 bases left between them. In nucleotides, the CDR3 is TGTGCCAGCAGTTTATCGGGACTCTCGGTGGCCTACGAGCAGTACTTC. It is translated as CASSLSGLSVAYEQYF.

This clone has just one count. This chain joins TRBV9 and TRBJ2-2, with 10 bases lining up with TRBD1. CDR1 and CDR2 (germline): SGDLS, YYNGEE. The V segment lost 4 bases and the J segment 3 bases; nucleotides outside the gene matches: 9. This CDR3 has 17 residues. This CDR3 reads CASSPGGQGQDTGELFF. DNA of the CDR3: TGTGCCAGCAGCCCAGGGGGACAGGGGCAGGACACCGGGGAGCTGTTTTTT.

With respect to this clone: An end of the junction differs from the germline gene, which may be a read error. The gene calls are TRBV29-1 and TRBJ2-3, with D uncertain. The CDR3 consists of 12 residues. CDR1 and CDR2 (germline): SQVTM, ANQGSEA. The CDR3 spells CNVGFSTDTQYF. Here the CDR3 DNA reads TGCAACGTTGGTTTTAGCACAGATACGCAGTATTTT.